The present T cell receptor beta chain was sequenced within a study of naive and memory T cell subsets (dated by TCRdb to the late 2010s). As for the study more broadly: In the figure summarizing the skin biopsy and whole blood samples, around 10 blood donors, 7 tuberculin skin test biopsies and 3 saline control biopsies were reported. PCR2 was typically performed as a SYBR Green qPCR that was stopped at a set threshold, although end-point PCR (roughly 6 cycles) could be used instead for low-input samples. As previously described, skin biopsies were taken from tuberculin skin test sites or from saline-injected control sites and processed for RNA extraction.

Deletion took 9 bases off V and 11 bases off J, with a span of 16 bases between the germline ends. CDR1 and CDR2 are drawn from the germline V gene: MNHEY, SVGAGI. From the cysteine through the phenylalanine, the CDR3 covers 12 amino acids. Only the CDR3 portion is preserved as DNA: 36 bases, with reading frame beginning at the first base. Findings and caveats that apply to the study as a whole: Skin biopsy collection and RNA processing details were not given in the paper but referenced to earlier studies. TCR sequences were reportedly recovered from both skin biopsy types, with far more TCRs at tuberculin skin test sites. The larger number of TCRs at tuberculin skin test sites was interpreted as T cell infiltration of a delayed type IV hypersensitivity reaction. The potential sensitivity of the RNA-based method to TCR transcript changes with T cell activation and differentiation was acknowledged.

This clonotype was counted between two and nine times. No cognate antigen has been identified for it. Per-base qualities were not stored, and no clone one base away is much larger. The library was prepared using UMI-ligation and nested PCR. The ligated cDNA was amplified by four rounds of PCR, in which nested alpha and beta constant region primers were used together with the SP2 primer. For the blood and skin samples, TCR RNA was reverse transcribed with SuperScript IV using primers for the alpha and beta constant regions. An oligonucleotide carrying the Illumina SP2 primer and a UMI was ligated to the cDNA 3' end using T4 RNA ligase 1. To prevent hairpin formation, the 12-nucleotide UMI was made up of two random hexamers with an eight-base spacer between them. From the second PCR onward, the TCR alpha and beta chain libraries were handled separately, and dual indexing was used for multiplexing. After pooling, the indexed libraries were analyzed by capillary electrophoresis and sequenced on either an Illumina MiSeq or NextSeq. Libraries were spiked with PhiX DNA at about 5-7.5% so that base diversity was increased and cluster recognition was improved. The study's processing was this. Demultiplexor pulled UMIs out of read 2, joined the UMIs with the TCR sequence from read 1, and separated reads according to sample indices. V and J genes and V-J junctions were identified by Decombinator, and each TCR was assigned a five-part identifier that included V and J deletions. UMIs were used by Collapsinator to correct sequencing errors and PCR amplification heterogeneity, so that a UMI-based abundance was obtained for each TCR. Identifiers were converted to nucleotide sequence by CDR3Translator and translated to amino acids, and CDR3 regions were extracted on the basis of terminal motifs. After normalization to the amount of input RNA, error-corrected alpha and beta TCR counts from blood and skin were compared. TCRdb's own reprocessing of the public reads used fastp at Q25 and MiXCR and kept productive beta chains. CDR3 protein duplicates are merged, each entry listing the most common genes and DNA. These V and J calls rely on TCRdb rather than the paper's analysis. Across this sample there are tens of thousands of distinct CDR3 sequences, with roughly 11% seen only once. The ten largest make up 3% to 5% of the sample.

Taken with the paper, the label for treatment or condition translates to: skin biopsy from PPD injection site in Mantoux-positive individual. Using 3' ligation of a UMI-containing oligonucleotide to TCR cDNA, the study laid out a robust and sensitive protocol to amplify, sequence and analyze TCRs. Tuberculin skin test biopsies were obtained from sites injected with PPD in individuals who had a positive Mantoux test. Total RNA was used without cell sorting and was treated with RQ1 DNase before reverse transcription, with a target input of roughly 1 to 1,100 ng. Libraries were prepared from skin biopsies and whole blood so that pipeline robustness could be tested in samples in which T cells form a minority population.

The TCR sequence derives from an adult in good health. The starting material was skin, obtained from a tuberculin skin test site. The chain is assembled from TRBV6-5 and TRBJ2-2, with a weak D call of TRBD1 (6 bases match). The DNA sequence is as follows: TGTGCCAGTAGGACAGCCTCCTTAGAGCTGTTTTTT. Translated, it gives CASRTASLELFF.